The 13 T cell receptor beta chains below come from one sample, sequenced in a study of blood T cells in healthy people across ages. A second PCR of roughly 7 to 11 cycles used a sample-barcoded 5' primer and a J-beta primer mix. MiXCR, run by TCRdb on the 5' RACE reads, gives a single entry per CDR3 protein. This sample carries hundreds of thousands of distinct CDR3 sequences, 40% to 60% of them seen once, and the ten largest clones take 13%. The specimen sequenced was blood. Source of these receptors: a man under 40 in good health.

The chain employs TRBV4-1 and TRBJ1-1, with TRBD1 as a possible D gene (6 bases). This CDR3 is 16 amino acids long. The germline CDR1 and CDR2 sequences are MGHRA and YSYEKL. V was cut by 1 base and J by 0 bases, with 12 bases left in between. The CDR3 DNA is TGCGCCAGCAGCCAAGGTAGAAGGACAGTGAACACTGAAGCTTTCTTT. Translated, it gives CASSQGRRTVNTEAFF.

This clonotype was counted between two and nine times. The V and J genes are TRBV7-2 and TRBJ2-4; 11 nucleotides match TRBD2. Trimming at V came to 3 bases and at J to 5 bases, leaving 9 bases not matched to a gene. This CDR3 is built from 17 residues. The germline V gene has CDR1 SGHTA and CDR2 FQGNSA. CDR3 loop: CASSFSRTSGYENIQYF. In DNA, the CDR3 is TGTGCCAGCAGCTTCTCCAGGACTAGCGGGTATGAAAACATTCAGTACTTC.

Notes on this clonotype: This may come from a read error, since a much larger clone is one base off. The CDR3 DNA reads TGTGCCAGCAGCGCCGGACAGAATCAGCCCCAGCATTTT. Protein sequence: CASSAGQNQPQHF. The gene calls are TRBV7-2 and TRBJ1-5; D is perhaps TRBD1 (6 bases). V was pared by 5 bases and J by 4 bases, with 9 bases between. Germline lookup yields CDR1 SGHTA and CDR2 FQGNSA. This CDR3 is built from 13 residues.

This clonotype came up once. V gene TRBV6-2 or TRBV6-3 combines with J gene TRBJ2-1, with D uncertain. V was pared by 2 bases and J by 12 bases, with 17 bases between. CDR1 and CDR2 (germline): MNHEY, SVGEGT. CDR3 size: 14 residues. CDR3 amino acids: CASSYQAGPFMQFF. CDR3 sequence (DNA): TGTGCCAGCAGTTACCAGGCAGGTCCCTTTATGCAGTTCTTC.

This clonotype appeared a single time. A read error may account for a junction end that differs from germline. This sequence joins TRBV3-1 and TRBJ2-3, with D perhaps given as TRBD1 or TRBD2 (5 bases each). This CDR3 is built from 16 residues. The germline CDR1 and CDR2 sequences are LGHDT and YNNKEL (reference sequence). CDR3 loop: CASSQARDHITNTQYF. The CDR3 DNA reads as TGTGCCAGCAGCCAAGCCCGGGACCACATCACAAATACGCAGTATTTT.

This clonotype has more than one count but fewer than ten. This may be a read error: a much more frequent sequence differs by one nucleotide. This chain links TRBV7-9 with TRBJ2-1; D gene unclear. CDR3 length: 14 residues. CDR1 is SEHNR, CDR2 FQNEAQ, per germline (reference sequence). Trimming shortened V by 5 bases and J by 4 bases, and 12 bases separated the two germline ends. CDR3: CASSVDTIYNEQFF. The CDR3 DNA reads TGTGCCAGCAGCGTAGACACAATTTACAATGAGCAGTTCTTC. Combining the CDR3 with reference TRBV7-9 and TRBJ2-1 gives the whole variable domain DTGVSQNPRHKITKRGQNVTFRCDPISEHNRLYWYRQTLGQGPEFLTYFQNEAQLEKSRLLSDRFSAERPKGSFSTLEIQRTEQGDSAMYLCASSVDTIYNEQFFGPGTRLTVL.

The chain couples TRBV7-8 to TRBJ2-7; D unclear. The CDR3 is 14 residues long. The ends were cut back, 5 bases at V and 1 base at J, with 12 bases in the middle. In germline, CDR1 is SGHVS, CDR2 FQNEAQ. The CDR3 protein is CASSHRTVSYEQYF. The CDR3 coding sequence is TGTGCCAGCAGCCATCGGACCGTGTCCTACGAGCAGTACTTC.

The chain employs TRBV2 and TRBJ2-3, with TRBD2 matching over 8 bases. Germline trimming cut 8 bases from V and 5 bases from J; bases unmatched to any gene: 9. The V gene's germline CDR1 is SNHLY and CDR2 FYNNEI. This CDR3 is 14 amino acids long. The CDR3 DNA sequence: TGTGCCAGCGGGGAGGGCGGGGGGCTAGATACGCAGTATTTT. Translated: CASGEGGGLDTQYF.

This chain uses TRBV7-2 with TRBJ2-4; 7 bases match TRBD2. The J call may be faulty, since TRBJ2-7 better matches the DNA end. The CDR3 is made up of 13 amino acids. Germline values: CDR1 SGHTA, CDR2 FQGNSA. The CDR3 here is CASSPSIAGEQYF. CDR3 in DNA: TGTGCCAGCAGCCCCTCAATAGCGGGCGAGCAGTACTTC.

This clonotype was seen more than once but under ten times. This sequence joins TRBV7-9 and TRBJ2-5; D possibly uses TRBD1 or TRBD2 (5 bases each). This CDR3 is built from 16 residues. V dropped 6 bases and J dropped 4 bases, with 21 bases sitting between them. CDR1 and CDR2 from the germline V gene are SEHNR and FQNEAQ (reference sequence). Here the CDR3 DNA reads TGTGCCAGCAGTCCTCCGGGGCAGCGGTCTTTAGAGACCCAGTACTTC. This gives the protein CASSPPGQRSLETQYF.

The gene calls are TRBV3-1 and TRBJ1-2; D not certain. Germline V lookup: CDR1 LGHDT, CDR2 YNNKEL (reference sequence). V was cut by 2 bases and J by 10 bases, with 11 bases left in between. The CDR3 sequence is 12 residues long. The CDR3 loop reads CASSQSAPYYTF. The CDR3 DNA reads TGTGCCAGCAGCCAATCGGCCCCTTACTACACCTTC.

The chain carries TRBV5-1 and TRBJ2-5; D possibly corresponds to TRBD2 (6 bases). The CDR3 is 15 amino acids. CDR1 SGHRS and CDR2 YFSETQ come from the germline V gene. The V and J ends lost 3 bases and 1 base respectively, with 13 bases between them. The CDR3 protein is CASSWGVGRQETQYF. CDR3 nucleotides: TGCGCCAGCAGCTGGGGGGTTGGCCGCCAAGAGACCCAGTACTTC. Full variable domain (outside the CDR3, taken from reference TRBV5-1 and TRBJ2-5): KAGVTQTPRYLIKTRGQQVTLSCSPISGHRSVSWYQQTPGQGLQFLFEYFSETQRNKGNFPGRFSGRQFSNSRSEMNVSTLELGDSALYLCASSWGVGRQETQYFGPGTRLLVL.

In its sample, this clonotype was seen a few times. The chain joins TRBV27 to TRBJ1-1; D is unresolved. The CDR3 loop spans 15 amino acids. Trimming took off 1 base at V and 0 bases at J, with 9 bases between the two ends. Germline CDR1 and CDR2: MNHEY and SMNVEV (reference sequence). CDR3 nucleotide sequence: TGTGCCAGCAGTTTATATCGCTCATTGAACACTGAAGCTTTCTTT. Protein: CASSLYRSLNTEAFF.